This T cell receptor (beta chain) was captured by sequencing in a study of response to subunit inactivated influenza vaccine. This clonotype came up a few times. Its antigen remains unknown. TCRdb called the RT-PCR reads again in MiXCR, with one record for every CDR3 protein. The sample shows 650,000 to 850,000 distinct CDR3 sequences, over 11% of them seen only once. Findings and caveats of the study: Each seasonal flu vaccination may recruit only limited new T cells, authors suggested.

The CDR3 has 18 residues. Germline CDR1 and CDR2: LGHNA and YSLEER. The V and J ends lost 1 base and 0 bases, in that order; junction bases with no gene match: 8. The genes are TRBV4-3 and TRBJ2-5; 10 positions agree with TRBD2. The sample in question was PBMCs from blood, obtained less than 15 days before vaccination. The source of this sequence is a man between 50 and 59 years old who received an inactivated influenza vaccine. CDR3 nucleotide sequence: TGCGCCAGCAGCCAAGTTTTAGCGGGGGGACCGTACCAAGAGACCCAGTACTTC. Translation: CASSQVLAGGPYQETQYF.